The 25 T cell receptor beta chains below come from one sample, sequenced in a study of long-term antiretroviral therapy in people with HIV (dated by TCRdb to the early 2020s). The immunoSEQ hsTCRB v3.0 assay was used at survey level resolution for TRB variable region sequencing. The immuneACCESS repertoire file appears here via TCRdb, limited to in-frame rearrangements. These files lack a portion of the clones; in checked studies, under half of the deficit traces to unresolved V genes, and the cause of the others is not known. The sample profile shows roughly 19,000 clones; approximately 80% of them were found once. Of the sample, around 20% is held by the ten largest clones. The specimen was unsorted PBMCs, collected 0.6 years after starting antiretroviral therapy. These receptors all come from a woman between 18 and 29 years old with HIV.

CDR3 nucleotide sequence: TGTGCCAGCAGTTACTTCGGGGCTAACACCATATATTTT. Its protein is CASSYFGANTIYF. V is TRBV6-5 and J is TRBJ1-3; D may be TRBD1 (5 bases). The V gene lost 1 base and the J gene lost 7 bases, with 8 bases spanning the gap. The length of the CDR3 is 13 residues. CDR1 and CDR2 from the germline V gene are MNHEY and SVGAGI.

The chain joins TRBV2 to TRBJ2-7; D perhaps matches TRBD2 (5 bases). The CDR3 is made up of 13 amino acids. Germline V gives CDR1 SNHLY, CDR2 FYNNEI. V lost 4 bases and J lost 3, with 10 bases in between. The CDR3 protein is CASSVGSNYEQYF. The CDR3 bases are TGTGCCAGCAGTGTTGGGAGTAACTACGAGCAGTACTTC.

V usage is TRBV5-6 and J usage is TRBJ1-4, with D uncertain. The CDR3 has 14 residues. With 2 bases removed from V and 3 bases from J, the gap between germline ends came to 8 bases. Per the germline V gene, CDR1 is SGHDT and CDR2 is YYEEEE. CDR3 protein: CASSLGQPNEKLFF. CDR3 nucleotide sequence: TGTGCCAGCAGCTTAGGGCAGCCTAATGAAAAACTGTTTTTT.

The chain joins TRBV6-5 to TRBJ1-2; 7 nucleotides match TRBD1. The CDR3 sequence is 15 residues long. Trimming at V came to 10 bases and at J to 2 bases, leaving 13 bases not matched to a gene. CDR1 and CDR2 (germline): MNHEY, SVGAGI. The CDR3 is CATKKRTQGNYGYTF. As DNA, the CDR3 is TGTGCCACCAAAAAAAGGACACAGGGGAACTATGGCTACACCTTC.

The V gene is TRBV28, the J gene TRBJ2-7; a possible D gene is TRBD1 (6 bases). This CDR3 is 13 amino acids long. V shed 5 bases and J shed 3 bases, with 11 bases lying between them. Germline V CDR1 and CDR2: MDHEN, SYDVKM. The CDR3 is CASSRRTDYEQYF. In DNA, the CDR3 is TGTGCCAGCAGTCGTCGGACAGACTACGAGCAGTACTTC. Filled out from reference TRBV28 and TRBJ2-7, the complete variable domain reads DVKVTQSSRYLVKRTGEKVFLECVQDMDHENMFWYRQDPGLGLRLIYFSYDVKMKEKGDIPEGYSVSREKKERFSLILESASTNQTSMYLCASSRRTDYEQYFGPGTRLTVT.

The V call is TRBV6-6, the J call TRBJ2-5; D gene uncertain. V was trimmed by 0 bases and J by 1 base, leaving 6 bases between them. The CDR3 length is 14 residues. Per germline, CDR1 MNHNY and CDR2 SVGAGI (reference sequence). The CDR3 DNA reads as TGTGCCAGCAGTTACTCGAGCACCCAAGAGACCCAGTACTTC. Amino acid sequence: CASSYSSTQETQYF.

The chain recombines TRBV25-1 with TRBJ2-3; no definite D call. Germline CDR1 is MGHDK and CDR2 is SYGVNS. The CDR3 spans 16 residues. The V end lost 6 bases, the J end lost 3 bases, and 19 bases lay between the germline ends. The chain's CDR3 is CASRVSWPPGTDTQYF. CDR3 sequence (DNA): TGTGCCAGCAGGGTGAGCTGGCCTCCGGGTACAGATACGCAGTATTTT. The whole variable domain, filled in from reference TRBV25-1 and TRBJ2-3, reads EADIYQTPRYLVIGTGKKITLECSQTMGHDKMYWYQQDPGMELHLIHYSYGVNSTEKGDLSSESTVSRIRTEHFPLTLESARPSHTSQYLCASRVSWPPGTDTQYFGPGTRLTVL.

The CDR3 DNA follows: TGTGCCAGCAGCCAGGACAGGATGAACACTGAAGCTTTCTTT. Encoded protein: CASSQDRMNTEAFF. The J gene is TRBJ1-1, the V gene TRBV6-1; 7 positions agree with TRBD1. Germline values: CDR1 MNHNS, CDR2 SASEGT. V shed 6 bases and J 0 bases; nucleotides not matched to a gene: 4. The CDR3 is 14 residues long.

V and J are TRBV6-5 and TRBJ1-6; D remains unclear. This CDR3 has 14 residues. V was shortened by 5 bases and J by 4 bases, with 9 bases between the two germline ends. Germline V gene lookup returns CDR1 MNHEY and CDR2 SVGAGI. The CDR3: CASSGGSYNSPLHF. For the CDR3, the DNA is TGTGCCAGCAGTGGTGGGTCGTATAATTCACCCCTCCACTTT.

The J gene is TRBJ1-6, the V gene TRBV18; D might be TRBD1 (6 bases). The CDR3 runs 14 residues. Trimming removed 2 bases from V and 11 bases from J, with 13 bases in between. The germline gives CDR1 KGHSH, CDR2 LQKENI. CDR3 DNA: TGTGCCAGCTCACCAGACAGGCTCCCTACACCCCTCCACTTT. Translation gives CASSPDRLPTPLHF.

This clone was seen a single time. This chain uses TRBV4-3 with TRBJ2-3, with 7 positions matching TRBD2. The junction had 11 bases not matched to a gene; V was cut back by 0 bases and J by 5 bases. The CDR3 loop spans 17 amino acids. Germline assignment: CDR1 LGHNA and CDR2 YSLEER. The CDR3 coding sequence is TGCGCCAGCAGCCAAGATCCCCCTAGCGGAGACGGAGATACGCAGTATTTT. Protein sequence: CASSQDPPSGDGDTQYF.

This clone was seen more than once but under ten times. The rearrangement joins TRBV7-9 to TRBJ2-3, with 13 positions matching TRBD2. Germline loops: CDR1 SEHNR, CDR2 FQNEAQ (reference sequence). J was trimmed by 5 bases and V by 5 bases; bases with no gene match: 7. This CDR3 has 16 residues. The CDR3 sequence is CASSPTSGRARDTQYF. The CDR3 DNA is TGTGCCAGCAGCCCCACTAGCGGGAGGGCGCGAGATACGCAGTATTTT.

This CDR3 reads CASSVGLATTGELFF. In DNA, the CDR3 is TGTGCCAGCAGCGTCGGACTAGCGACCACCGGGGAGCTGTTTTTT. The chain carries TRBV9 and TRBJ2-2; the match to TRBD2 covers 9 bases. Germline V CDR1 and CDR2: SGDLS, YYNGEE. The CDR3 is made up of 15 amino acids. Trimming at V came to 2 bases and at J to 4 bases, leaving 3 bases not matched to a gene.

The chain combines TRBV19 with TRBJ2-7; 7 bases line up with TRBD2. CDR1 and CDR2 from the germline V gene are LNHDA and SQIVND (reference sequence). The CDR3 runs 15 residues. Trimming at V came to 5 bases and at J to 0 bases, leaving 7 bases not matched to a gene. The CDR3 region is CASSSWRGSSYEQYF. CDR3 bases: TGTGCCAGTAGTTCGTGGCGCGGGAGCTCCTACGAGCAGTACTTC.

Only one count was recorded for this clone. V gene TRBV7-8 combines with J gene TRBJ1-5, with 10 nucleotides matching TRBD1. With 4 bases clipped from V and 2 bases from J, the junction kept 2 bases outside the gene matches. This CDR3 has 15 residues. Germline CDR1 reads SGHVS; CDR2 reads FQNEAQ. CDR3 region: CASSSGTGGNQPQHF. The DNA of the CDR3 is TGTGCCAGCAGCTCCGGGACAGGGGGCAATCAGCCCCAGCATTTT.

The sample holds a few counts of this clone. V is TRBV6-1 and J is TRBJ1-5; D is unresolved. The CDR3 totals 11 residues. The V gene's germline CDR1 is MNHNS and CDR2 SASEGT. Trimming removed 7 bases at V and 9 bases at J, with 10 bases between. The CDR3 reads CASTAVGPQHF. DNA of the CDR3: TGTGCCAGCACCGCTGTGGGGCCCCAGCATTTT.

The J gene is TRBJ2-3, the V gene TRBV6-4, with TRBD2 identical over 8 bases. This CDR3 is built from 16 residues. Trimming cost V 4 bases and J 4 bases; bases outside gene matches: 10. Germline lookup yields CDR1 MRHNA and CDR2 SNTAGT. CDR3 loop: CASSALAGDRSDTQYF. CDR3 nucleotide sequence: TGTGCCAGCAGTGCCCTAGCGGGTGACCGTTCAGATACGCAGTATTTT.

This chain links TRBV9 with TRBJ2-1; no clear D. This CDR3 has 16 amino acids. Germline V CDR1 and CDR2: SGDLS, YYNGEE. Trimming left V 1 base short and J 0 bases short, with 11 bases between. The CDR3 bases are TGTGCCAGCAGCGTACGCCCAGAGAGCTCCTACAATGAGCAGTTCTTC. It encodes CASSVRPESSYNEQFF.

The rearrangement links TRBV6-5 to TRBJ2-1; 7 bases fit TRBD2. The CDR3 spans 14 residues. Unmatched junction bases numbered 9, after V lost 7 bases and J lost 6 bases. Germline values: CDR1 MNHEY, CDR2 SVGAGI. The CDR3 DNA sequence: TGTGCCAGCAAAAACCTAGCGGAACCCAATGAGCAGTTCTTC. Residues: CASKNLAEPNEQFF.

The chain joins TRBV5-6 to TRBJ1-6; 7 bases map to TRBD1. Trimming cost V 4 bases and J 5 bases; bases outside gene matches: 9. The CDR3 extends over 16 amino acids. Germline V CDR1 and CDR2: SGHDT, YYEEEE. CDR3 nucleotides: TGTGCCAGCAGCGCAGGGGGAGGCTATAATAATTCACCCCTCCACTTT. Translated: CASSAGGGYNNSPLHF. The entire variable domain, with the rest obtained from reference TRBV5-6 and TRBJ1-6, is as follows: DAGVTQSPTHLIKTRGQQVTLRCSPKSGHDTVSWYQQALGQGPQFIFQYYEEEERQRGNFPDRFSGHQFPNYSSELNVNALLLGDSALYLCASSAGGGYNNSPLHFGNGTRLTVT.

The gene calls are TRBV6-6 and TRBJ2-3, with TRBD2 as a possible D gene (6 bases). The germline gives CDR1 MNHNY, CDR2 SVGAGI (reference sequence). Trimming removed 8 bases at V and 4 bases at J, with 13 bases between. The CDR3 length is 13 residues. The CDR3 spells CASLTSLADTQYF. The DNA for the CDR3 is TGTGCCAGCCTGACTAGTTTAGCAGATACGCAGTATTTT.

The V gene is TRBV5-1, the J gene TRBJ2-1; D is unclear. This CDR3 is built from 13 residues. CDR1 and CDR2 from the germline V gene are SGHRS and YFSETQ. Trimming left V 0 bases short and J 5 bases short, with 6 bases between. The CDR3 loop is CASSLGHNNEQFF. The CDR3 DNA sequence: TGCGCCAGCAGCTTGGGTCATAACAATGAGCAGTTCTTC. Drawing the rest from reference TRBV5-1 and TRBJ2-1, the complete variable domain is KAGVTQTPRYLIKTRGQQVTLSCSPISGHRSVSWYQQTPGQGLQFLFEYFSETQRNKGNFPGRFSGRQFSNSRSEMNVSTLELGDSALYLCASSLGHNNEQFFGPGTRLTVL.

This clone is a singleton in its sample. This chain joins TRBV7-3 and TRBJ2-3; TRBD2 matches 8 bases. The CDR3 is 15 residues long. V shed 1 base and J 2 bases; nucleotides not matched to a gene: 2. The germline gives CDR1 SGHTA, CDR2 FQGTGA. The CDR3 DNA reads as TGTGCCAGCAGCTTAAACGGGGGGGACACAGATACGCAGTATTTT. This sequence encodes CASSLNGGDTDTQYF.

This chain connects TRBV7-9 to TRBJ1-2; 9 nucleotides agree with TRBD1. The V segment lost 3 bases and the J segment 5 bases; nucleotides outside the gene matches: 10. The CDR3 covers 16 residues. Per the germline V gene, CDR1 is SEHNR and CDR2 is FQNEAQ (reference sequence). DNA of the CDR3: TGTGCCAGCAGCTTGGGGACAGGGACCCTGGGGTATGGCTACACCTTC. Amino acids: CASSLGTGTLGYGYTF. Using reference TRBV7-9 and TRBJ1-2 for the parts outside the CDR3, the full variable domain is DTGVSQNPRHKITKRGQNVTFRCDPISEHNRLYWYRQTLGQGPEFLTYFQNEAQLEKSRLLSDRFSAERPKGSFSTLEIQRTEQGDSAMYLCASSLGTGTLGYGYTFGSGTRLTVV.

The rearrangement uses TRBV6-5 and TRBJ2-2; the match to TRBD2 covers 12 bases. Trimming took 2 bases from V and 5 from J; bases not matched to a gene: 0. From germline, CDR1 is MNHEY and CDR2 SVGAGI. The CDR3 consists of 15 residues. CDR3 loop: CASSYTSGRTGELFF. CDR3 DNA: TGTGCCAGCAGTTACACTAGCGGGAGGACCGGGGAGCTGTTTTTT.